This TCR beta chain stems from a study of OX40 agonist ivuxolimab in advanced cancers. On this clone: Its antigen is as yet unknown.

With baseline, cycle 4 day 1, and cycle 7 day 1 as timepoints, blood was sampled. Here immunoSEQ multiplex PCR was the method, and the copy in TCRdb shows in-frame clones only, minus some. The table shows about 49,000 clones, with around 94% occurring only once. The study, taken as a whole, reports: Partial responders dosed at 0.1-3.0 mg/kg displayed clonal expansion ranking among the lowest. Averaging showed that CD8+ T cells had more expanded clones than CD4+ did.

The CDR3 has 15 residues. Germline loops: CDR1 SEHNR, CDR2 FQNEAQ (reference sequence). V dropped 3 bases and J dropped 5; count of bases not matched to a gene: 6. This chain connects TRBV7-9 to TRBJ2-3, with 9 positions matching TRBD1. The sequences come from CD4+ or CD8+ T cells sorted from blood, collected in a trial of the OX40 agonist ivuxolimab. The source is an adult with an advanced solid tumor such as melanoma, head and neck, liver or kidney cancer. This CDR3 reads CASSFRDRVRDTQYF. The CDR3 nucleotides are TGTGCCAGCAGCTTCCGGGACAGGGTCAGAGATACGCAGTATTTT.